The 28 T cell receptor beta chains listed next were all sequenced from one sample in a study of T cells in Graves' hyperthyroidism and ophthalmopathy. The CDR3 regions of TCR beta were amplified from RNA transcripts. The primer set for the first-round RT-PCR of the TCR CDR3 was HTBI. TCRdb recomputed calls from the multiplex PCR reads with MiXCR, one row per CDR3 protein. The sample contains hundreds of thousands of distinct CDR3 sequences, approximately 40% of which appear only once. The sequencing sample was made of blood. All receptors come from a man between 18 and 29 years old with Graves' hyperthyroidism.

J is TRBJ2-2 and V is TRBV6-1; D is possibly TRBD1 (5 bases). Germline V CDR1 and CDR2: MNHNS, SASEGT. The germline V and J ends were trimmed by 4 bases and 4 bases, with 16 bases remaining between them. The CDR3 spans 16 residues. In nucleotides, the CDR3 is TGTGCCAGCAGTGCCCAGGGCGGCATCGGCACCGGGGAGCTGTTTTTT. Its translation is CASSAQGGIGTGELFF.

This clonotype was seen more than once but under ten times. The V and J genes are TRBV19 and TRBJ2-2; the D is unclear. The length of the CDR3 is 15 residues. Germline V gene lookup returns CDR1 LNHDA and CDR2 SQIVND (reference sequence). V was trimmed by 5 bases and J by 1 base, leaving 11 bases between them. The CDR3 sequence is CASSLSPGNTGELFF. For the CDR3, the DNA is TGTGCCAGTAGTCTCTCCCCAGGGAACACCGGGGAGCTGTTTTTT.

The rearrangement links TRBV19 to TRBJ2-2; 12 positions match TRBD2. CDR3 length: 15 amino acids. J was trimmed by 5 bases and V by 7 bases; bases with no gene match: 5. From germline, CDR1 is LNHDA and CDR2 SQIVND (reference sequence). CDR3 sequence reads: CASTVTSGGTGELFF. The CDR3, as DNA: TGTGCCAGTACAGTAACTAGCGGGGGGACCGGGGAGCTGTTTTTT.

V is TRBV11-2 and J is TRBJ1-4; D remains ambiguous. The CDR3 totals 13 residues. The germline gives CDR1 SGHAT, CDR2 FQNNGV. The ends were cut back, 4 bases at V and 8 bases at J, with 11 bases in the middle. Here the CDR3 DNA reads TGTGCCAGCAGCTCAGTAGTTTCAGAAAAACTGTTTTTT. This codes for CASSSVVSEKLFF.

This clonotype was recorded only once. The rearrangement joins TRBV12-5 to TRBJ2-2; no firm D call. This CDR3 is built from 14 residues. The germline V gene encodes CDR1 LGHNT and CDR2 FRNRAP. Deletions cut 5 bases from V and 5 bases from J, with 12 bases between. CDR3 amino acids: CASGPARETGELFF. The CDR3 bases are TGTGCTAGTGGTCCCGCCCGAGAGACCGGGGAGCTGTTTTTT.

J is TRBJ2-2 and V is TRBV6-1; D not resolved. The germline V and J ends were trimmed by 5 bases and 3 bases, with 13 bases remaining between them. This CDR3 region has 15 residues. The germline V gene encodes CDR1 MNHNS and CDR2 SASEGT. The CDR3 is CASSYAPAHTGELFF. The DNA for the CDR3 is TGTGCCAGCAGTTACGCCCCGGCGCACACCGGGGAGCTGTTTTTT.

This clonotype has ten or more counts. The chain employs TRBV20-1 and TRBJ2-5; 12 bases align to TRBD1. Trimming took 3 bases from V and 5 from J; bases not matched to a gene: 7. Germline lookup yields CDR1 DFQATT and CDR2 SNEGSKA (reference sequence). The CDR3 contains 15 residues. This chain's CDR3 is CSARTGTGGRETQYF. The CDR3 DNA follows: TGCAGTGCTAGGACAGGGACAGGGGGCCGGGAGACCCAGTACTTC.

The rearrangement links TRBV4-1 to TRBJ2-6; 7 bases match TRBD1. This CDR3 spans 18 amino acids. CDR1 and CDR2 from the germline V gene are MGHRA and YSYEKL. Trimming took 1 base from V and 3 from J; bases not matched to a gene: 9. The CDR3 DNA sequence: TGCGCCAGCAGCCAAGTCGGACAGGTCTACGGTGGGGCCAACGTCCTGACTTTC. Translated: CASSQVGQVYGGANVLTF.

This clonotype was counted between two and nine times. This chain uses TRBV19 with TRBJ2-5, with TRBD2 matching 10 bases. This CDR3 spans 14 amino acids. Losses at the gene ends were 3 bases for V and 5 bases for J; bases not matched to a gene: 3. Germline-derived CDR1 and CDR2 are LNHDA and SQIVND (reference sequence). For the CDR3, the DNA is TGTGCCAGTAGTATCGGAGCGGGGGGGGAGACCCAGTACTTC. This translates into CASSIGAGGETQYF.

CDR3 region: CASRGLAGGPYEQYF. The CDR3 DNA reads TGCGCCAGCAGGGGACTAGCGGGAGGCCCGTACGAGCAGTACTTC. This chain connects TRBV5-1 to TRBJ2-7; 15 bases map to TRBD2. The CDR3 runs 15 residues. V lost 5 bases and J lost 4; bases outside the gene matches: 4. The germline gives CDR1 SGHRS, CDR2 YFSETQ.

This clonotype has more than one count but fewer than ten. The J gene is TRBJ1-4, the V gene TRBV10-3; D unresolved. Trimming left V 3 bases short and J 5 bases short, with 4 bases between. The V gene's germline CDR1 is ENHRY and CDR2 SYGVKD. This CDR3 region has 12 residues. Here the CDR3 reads CAISDGNEKLFF. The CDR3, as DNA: TGTGCCATCAGTGATGGGAATGAAAAACTGTTTTTT.

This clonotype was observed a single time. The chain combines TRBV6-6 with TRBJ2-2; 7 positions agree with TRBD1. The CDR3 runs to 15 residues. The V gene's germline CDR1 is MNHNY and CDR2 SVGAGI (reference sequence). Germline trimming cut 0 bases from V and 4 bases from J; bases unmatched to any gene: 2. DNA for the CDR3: TGTGCCAGCAGTTACTCGACAGGGTTCACCGGGGAGCTGTTTTTT. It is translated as CASSYSTGFTGELFF.

The CDR3 spells CASSIGRVWEQYF. CDR3 in DNA: TGTGCCAGTAGTATCGGGAGGGTGTGGGAGCAGTACTTC. This sequence joins TRBV19 and TRBJ2-7, with TRBD2 identical over 8 bases. Germline-derived CDR1 and CDR2 are LNHDA and SQIVND (reference sequence). This CDR3 comprises 13 residues. V shed 3 bases, J shed 7 bases, and the junction held 5 bases outside the gene matches.

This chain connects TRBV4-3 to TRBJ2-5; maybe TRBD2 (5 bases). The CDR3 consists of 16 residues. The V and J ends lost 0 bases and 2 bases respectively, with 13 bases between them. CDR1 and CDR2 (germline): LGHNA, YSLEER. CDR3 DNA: TGCGCCAGCAGCCAAGATCGGGGAAGGGTACAAGAGACCCAGTACTTC. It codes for CASSQDRGRVQETQYF.

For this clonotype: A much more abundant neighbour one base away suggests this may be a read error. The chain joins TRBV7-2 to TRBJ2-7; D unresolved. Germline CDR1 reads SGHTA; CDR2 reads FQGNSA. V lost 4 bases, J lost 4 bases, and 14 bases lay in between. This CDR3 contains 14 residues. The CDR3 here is CASSSGLKRYEQYF. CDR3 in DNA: TGTGCCAGCAGCTCCGGGCTAAAACGGTACGAGCAGTACTTC.

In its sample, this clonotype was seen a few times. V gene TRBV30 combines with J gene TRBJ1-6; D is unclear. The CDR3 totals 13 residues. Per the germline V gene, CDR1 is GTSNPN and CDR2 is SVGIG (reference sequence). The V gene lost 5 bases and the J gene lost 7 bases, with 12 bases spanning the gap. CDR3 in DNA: TGTGCCTGGGCCAATGGACTGAATTCACCCCTCCACTTT. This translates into CAWANGLNSPLHF.

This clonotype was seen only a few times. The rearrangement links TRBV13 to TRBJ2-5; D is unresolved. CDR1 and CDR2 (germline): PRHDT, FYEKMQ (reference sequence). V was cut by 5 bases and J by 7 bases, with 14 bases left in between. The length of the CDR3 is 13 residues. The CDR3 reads CASSMTSRVTQYF. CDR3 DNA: TGTGCCAGCAGCATGACTTCCAGAGTGACCCAGTACTTC. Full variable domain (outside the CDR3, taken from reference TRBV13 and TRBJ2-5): AAGVIQSPRHLIKEKRETATLKCYPIPRHDTVYWYQQGPGQDPQFLISFYEKMQSDKGSIPDRFSAQQFSDYHSELNMSSLELGDSALYFCASSMTSRVTQYFGPGTRLLVL.

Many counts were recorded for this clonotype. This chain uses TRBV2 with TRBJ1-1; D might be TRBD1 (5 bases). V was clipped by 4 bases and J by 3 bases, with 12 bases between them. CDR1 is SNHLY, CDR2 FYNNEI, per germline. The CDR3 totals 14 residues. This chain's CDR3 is CASSVRVVDTEAFF. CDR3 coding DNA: TGTGCCAGCAGTGTCAGGGTGGTTGACACTGAAGCTTTCTTT.

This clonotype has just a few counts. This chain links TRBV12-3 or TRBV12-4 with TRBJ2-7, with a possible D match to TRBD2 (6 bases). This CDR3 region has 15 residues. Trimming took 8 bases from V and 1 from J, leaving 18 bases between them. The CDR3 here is CASGPFGGASYEQYF. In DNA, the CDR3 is TGTGCCAGCGGACCGTTTGGCGGGGCTTCCTACGAGCAGTACTTC.

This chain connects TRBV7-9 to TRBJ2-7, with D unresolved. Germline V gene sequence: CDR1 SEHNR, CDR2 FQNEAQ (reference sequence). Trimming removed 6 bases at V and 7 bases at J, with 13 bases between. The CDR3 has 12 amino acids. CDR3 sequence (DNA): TGTGCCAGCAGTTTTACTGAGTCGGAGCAGTACTTC. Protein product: CASSFTESEQYF.

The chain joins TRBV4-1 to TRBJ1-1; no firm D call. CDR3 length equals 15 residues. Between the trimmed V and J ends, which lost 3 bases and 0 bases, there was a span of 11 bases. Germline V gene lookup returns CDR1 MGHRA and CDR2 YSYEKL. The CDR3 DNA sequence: TGCGCCAGCAGCCATGCCTCGGATCTGAACACTGAAGCTTTCTTT. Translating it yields CASSHASDLNTEAFF.

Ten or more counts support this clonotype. CDR3 loop: CASRTRGEKLFF. DNA of the CDR3: TGTGCCAGCAGAACCAGGGGTGAAAAACTGTTTTTT. V and J are TRBV13 and TRBJ1-4; a possible D gene is TRBD1 (6 bases). Trimming removed 6 bases from V and 7 bases from J, with 9 bases in between. The CDR3 is 12 residues long. Germline loops: CDR1 PRHDT, CDR2 FYEKMQ (reference sequence).

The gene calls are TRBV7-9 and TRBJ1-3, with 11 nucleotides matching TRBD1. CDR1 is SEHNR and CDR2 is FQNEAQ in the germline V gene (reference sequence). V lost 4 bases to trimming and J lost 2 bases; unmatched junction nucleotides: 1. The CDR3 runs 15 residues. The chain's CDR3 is CASSWDRGAGNTIYF. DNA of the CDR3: TGTGCCAGCAGCTGGGACAGGGGGGCTGGAAACACCATATATTTT.

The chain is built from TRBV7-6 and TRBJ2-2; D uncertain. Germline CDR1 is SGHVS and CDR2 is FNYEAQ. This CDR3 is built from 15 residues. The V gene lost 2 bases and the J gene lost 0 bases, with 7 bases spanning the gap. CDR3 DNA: TGTGCCAGCAGCTTATCGTTTCCGAACACCGGGGAGCTGTTTTTT. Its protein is CASSLSFPNTGELFF.

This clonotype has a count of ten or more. The CDR3 sequence: CASRQGQDNSPLHF. The DNA of the CDR3 is TGCGCCAGCCGCCAGGGACAGGATAATTCACCCCTCCACTTT. The chain links TRBV5-1 to TRBJ1-6; 8 bases agree with TRBD1. With 7 bases clipped from V and 5 bases from J, the junction kept 5 bases outside the gene matches. The CDR3 contains 14 residues. Germline V gene data show CDR1 as SGHRS and CDR2 as YFSETQ. The full variable domain, with the rest looked up from reference TRBV5-1 and TRBJ1-6, is KAGVTQTPRYLIKTRGQQVTLSCSPISGHRSVSWYQQTPGQGLQFLFEYFSETQRNKGNFPGRFSGRQFSNSRSEMNVSTLELGDSALYLCASRQGQDNSPLHFGNGTRLTVT.

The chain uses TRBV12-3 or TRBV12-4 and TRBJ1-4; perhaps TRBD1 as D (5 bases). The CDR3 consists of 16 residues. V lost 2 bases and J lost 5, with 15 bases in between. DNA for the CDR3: TGTGCCAGCAGTTTAATCTCCGGGACGGTAAATGAAAAACTGTTTTTT. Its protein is CASSLISGTVNEKLFF.

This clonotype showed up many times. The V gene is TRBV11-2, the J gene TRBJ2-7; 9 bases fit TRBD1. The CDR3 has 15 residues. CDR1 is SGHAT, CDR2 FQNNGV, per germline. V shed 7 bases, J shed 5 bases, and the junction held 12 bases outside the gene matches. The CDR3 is CASIRGQGTYHEQYF. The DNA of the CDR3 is TGTGCCAGCATACGTGGACAGGGGACCTACCACGAGCAGTACTTC.

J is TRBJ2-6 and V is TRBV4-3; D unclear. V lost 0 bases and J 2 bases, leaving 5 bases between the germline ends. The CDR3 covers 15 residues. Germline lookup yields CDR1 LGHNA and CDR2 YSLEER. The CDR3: CASSQDRPGANVLTF. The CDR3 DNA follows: TGCGCCAGCAGCCAAGACAGGCCTGGGGCCAACGTCCTGACTTTC.